The rows below give T cell receptor beta chains drawn from one sample of a study of regulatory T cells in long-lasting Graves disease. TCRdb re-derived calls from the multiplex PCR reads in MiXCR, one entry per CDR3 protein. The data contain around 510,000 distinct CDR3 sequences, less than 25% of them singletons. This specimen consisted of peripheral blood mononuclear cells (PBMCs), obtained when the disease was refractory, from a patient treated with antithyroid drugs. These TCRs come from a female donor with Graves disease. Each CDR3 is given with its conserved first and last residue. D genes are given only for firm matches.

CDR3aa	v_gene	d_gene	j_gene
CASSLFASEQYF	TRBV12-3/TRBV12-4	NA	TRBJ2-7
CASSISGGEGYEQYF	TRBV19	TRBD1	TRBJ2-7
CASSLRPAEAFF	TRBV7-9	NA	TRBJ1-1
CASSLVERVVSEQYF	TRBV28	NA	TRBJ2-7
CASSVNSKRGEEETQYF	TRBV9	TRBD2	TRBJ2-5
CASSERTQTYEQYF	TRBV2	NA	TRBJ2-7
CASSFGLAGAWVYEQYF	TRBV12-3/TRBV12-4	TRBD2	TRBJ2-7
CSAPTAVGTDTQYF	TRBV20-1	NA	TRBJ2-3
CASSHPQGANRYEQYF	TRBV4-1	TRBD1	TRBJ2-7
CASSSFDSGTGYEQYF	TRBV11-2	NA	TRBJ2-7
CAWRWTNYTEAFF	TRBV30	NA	TRBJ1-1
CASSLTRLREQFF	TRBV27	NA	TRBJ2-1
CSVGMGQGDYGYTF	TRBV29-1	TRBD1	TRBJ1-2
CASSYGRMGSYEQYF	TRBV7-2	NA	TRBJ2-7
CASSMTGNEAFF	TRBV5-6	TRBD1	TRBJ1-1
CASTRAGQNTEAFF	TRBV6-1	NA	TRBJ1-1
CASVPSGANVLTF	TRBV28	NA	TRBJ2-6
CASSSWRGATNEKLFF	TRBV6-5	NA	TRBJ1-4
CASSQGLAGGLYTGELFF	TRBV3-1	TRBD2	TRBJ2-2
CASSYSGSQPQHF	TRBV6-2/TRBV6-3	NA	TRBJ1-5
CASSQAGTLYGYTF	TRBV3-1	NA	TRBJ1-2
CASIIEHEQYF	TRBV5-5	NA	TRBJ2-7
CASSGGIGQPQHF	TRBV19	NA	TRBJ1-5
CASSPRRTGGLGQYF	TRBV12-3/TRBV12-4	TRBD1	TRBJ2-7
CASSLSAANYGYTF	TRBV5-5	NA	TRBJ1-2
CASSLTAGVLETQYF	TRBV27	TRBD2	TRBJ2-5
CATRRSQGPAYEQYF	TRBV19	NA	TRBJ2-7
CSATGPQETQYF	TRBV20-1	NA	TRBJ2-5
CASGGTSGRALRDEQYF	TRBV12-3/TRBV12-4	TRBD2	TRBJ2-7
CASQGDSHNSPLHF	TRBV6-2/TRBV6-3	TRBD1	TRBJ1-6
CASSYSADRGPRMGFYF	TRBV6-5	TRBD1	TRBJ2-7